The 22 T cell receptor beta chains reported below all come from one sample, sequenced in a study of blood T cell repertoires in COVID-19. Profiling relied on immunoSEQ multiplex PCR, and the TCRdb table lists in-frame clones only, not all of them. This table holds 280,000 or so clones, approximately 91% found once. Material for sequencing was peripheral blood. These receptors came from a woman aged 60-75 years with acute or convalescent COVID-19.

The CDR3 spells CASRQGARAGELFF. The CDR3 DNA reads TGTGCCAGCAGACAGGGGGCGCGGGCCGGGGAGCTGTTTTTT. The chain links TRBV6-5 to TRBJ2-2, with 9 bases matching TRBD1. CDR3 length: 14 residues. V lost 6 bases and J lost 6; bases outside the gene matches: 5. Germline CDR1 and CDR2: MNHEY and SVGAGI.

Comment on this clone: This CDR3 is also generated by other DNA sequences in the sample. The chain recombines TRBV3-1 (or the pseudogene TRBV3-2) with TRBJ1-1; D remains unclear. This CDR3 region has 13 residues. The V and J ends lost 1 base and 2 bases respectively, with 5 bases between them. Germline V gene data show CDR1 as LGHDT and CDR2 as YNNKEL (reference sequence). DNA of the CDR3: TGTGCCAGCAGCCAAGGAGCAAACACTGAAGCTTTCTTT. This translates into CASSQGANTEAFF.

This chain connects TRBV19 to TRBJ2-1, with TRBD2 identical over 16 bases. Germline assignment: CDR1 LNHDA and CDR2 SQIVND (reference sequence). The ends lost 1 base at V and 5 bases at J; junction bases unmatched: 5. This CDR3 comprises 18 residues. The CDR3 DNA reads TGTGCCAGTAGTATAGCGGGACTAGCGGGAGGGAGCCACAATGAGCAGTTCTTC. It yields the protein CASSIAGLAGGSHNEQFF.

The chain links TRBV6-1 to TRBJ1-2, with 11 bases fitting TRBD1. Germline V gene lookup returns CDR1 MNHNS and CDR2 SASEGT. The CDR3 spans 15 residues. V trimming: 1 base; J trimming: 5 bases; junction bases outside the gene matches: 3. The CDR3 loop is CASSEEGQGVYGYTF. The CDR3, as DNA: TGTGCCAGCAGTGAAGAGGGACAGGGGGTTTATGGCTACACCTTC.

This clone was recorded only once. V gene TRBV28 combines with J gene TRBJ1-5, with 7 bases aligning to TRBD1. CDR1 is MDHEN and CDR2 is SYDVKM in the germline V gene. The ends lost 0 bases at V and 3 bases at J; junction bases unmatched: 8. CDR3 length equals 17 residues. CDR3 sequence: CASSLWTGLGFNQPQHF. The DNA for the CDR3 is TGTGCCAGCAGTTTATGGACAGGGTTGGGGTTCAATCAGCCCCAGCATTTT.

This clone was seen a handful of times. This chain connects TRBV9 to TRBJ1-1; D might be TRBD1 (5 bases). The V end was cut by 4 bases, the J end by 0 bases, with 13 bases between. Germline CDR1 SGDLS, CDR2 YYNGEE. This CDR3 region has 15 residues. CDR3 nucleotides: TGTGCCAGCAGCCCTCAGACAGAAGTGAACACTGAAGCTTTCTTT. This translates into CASSPQTEVNTEAFF.

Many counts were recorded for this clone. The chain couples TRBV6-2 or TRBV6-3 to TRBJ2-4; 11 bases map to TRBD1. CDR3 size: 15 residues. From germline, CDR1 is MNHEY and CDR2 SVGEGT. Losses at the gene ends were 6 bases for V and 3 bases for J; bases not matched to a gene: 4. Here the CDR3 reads CASSQGTGGKNIQYF. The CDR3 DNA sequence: TGTGCCAGCAGCCAAGGGACAGGGGGCAAAAACATTCAGTACTTC.

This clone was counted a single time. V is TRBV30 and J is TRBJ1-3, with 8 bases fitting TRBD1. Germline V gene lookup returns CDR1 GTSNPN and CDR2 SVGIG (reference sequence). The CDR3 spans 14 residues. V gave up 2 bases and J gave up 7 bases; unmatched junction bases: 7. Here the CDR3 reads CAWSRDRRGNTIYF. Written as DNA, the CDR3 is TGTGCCTGGAGTAGGGACAGGAGGGGGAACACCATATATTTT.

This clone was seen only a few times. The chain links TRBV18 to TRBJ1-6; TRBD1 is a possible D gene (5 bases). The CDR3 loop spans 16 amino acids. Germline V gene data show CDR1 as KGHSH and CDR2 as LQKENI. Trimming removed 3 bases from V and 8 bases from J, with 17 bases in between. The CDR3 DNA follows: TGTGCCAGCTCACCCAACGTACGGGGGTTAGATTCACCCCTCCACTTT. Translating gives CASSPNVRGLDSPLHF.

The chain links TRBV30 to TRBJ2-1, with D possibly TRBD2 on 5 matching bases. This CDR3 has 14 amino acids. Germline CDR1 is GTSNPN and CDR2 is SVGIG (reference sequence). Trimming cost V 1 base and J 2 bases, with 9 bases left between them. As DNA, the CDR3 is TGTGCCTGGAGTGCCGGGGAAGCCTACAATGAGCAGTTCTTC. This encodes CAWSAGEAYNEQFF. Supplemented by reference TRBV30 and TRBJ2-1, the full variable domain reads SQTIHQWPATLVQPVGSPLSLECTVEGTSNPNLYWYRQAAGRGLQLLFYSVGIGQISSEVPQNLSASRPQDRQFILSSKKLLLSDSGFYLCAWSAGEAYNEQFFGPGTRLTVL.

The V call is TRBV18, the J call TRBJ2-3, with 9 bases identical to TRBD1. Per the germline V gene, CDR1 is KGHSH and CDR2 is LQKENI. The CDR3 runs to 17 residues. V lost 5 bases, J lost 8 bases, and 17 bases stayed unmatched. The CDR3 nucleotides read TGTGCCAGCTCATCACGAAGTCCCGGGACAGGGAGGGGTACGCAGTATTTT. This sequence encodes CASSSRSPGTGRGTQYF.

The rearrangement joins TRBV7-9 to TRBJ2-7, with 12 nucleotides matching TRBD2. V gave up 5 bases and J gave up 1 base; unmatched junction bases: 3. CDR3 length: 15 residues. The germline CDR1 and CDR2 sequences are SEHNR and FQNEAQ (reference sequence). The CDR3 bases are TGTGCCAGCAGCCTGACTAGCGGGGGATCCTACGAGCAGTACTTC. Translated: CASSLTSGGSYEQYF.

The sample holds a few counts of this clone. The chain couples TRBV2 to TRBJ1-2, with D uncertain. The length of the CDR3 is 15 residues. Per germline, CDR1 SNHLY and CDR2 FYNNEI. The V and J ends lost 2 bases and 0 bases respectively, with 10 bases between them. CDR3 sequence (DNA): TGTGCCAGCAGTGAAAACGGAGGGACTAACTATGGCTACACCTTC. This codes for CASSENGGTNYGYTF.

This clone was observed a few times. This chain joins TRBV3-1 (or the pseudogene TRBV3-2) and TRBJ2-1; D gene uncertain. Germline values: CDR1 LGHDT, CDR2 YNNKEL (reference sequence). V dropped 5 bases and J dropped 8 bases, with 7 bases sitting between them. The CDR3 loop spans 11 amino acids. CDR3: CASSSPYEQFF. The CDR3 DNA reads TGTGCCAGCAGCTCCCCCTATGAGCAGTTCTTC.

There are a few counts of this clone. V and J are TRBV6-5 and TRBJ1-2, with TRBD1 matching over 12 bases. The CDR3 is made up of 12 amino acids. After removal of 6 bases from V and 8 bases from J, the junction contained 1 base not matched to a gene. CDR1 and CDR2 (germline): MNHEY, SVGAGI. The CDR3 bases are TGTGCCAGCAGGGGGACAGGGGGCGGCTACACCTTC. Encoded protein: CASRGTGGGYTF.

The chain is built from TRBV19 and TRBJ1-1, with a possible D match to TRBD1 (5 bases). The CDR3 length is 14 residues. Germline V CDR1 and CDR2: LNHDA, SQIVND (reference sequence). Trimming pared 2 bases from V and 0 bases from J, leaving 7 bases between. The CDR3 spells CASSIKGLNTEAFF. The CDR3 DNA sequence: TGTGCCAGTAGTATAAAGGGGCTGAACACTGAAGCTTTCTTT.

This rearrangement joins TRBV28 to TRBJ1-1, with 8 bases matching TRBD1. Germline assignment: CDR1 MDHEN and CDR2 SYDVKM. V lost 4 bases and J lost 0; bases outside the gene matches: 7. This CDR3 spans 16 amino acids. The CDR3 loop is CASSSPGQAMNTEAFF. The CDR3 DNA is TGTGCCAGCAGTTCCCCGGGACAGGCGATGAACACTGAAGCTTTCTTT.

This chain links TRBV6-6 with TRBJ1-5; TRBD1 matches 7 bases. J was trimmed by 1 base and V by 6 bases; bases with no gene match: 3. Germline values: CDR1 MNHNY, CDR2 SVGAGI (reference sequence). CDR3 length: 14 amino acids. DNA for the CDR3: TGTGCCAGCAGACTACAGGGGAGCAATCAGCCCCAGCATTTT. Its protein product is CASRLQGSNQPQHF.

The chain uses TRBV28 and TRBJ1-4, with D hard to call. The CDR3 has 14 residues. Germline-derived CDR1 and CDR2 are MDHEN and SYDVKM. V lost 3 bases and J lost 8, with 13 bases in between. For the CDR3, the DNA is TGTGCCAGCAGTTTGGGCGGCGGAGGCGAAAAACTGTTTTTT. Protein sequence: CASSLGGGGEKLFF.

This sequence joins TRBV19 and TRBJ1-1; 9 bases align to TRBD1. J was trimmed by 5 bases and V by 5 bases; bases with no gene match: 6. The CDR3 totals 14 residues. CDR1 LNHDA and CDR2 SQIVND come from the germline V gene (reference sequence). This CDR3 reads CASSLQGAKTEAFF. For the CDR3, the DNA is TGTGCCAGTAGTCTACAGGGGGCGAAGACTGAAGCTTTCTTT.

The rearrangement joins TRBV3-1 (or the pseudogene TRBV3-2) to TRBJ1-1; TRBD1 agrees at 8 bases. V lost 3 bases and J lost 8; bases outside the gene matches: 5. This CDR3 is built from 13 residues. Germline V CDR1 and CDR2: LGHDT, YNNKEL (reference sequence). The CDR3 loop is CASSHGTGIEAFF. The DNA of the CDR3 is TGTGCCAGCAGCCACGGGACAGGCATAGAAGCTTTCTTT.

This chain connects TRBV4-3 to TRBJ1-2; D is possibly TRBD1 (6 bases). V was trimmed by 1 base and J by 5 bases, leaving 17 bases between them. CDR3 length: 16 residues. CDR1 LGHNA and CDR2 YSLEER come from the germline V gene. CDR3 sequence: CASSQGAGAKGYGYTF. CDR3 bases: TGCGCCAGCAGCCAAGGTGCAGGGGCCAAGGGGTATGGCTACACCTTC.